This T cell receptor beta chain was recovered during a study of blood T cell repertoires in COVID-19. Study as a whole: Researchers got acute and convalescent COVID-19 samples from the United States, Italy and Spain.

Clones were read by immunoSEQ multiplex PCR, and TCRdb kept only the in-frame ones, dropping some. The sample carries about 93,000 clones, around nine tenths recorded once. Specimen: peripheral blood. The source is a woman aged 80 or over with acute or convalescent COVID-19.

CDR3 residues: CASSLKGNGQPQHF. Written as DNA, the CDR3 is TGTGCCAGCAGCTTAAAGGGGAATGGACAGCCCCAGCATTTT. V usage is TRBV7-2 and J usage is TRBJ1-5; possibly TRBD1 for D (5 bases). The CDR3 contains 14 residues. The germline CDR1 and CDR2 sequences are SGHTA and FQGNSA. V shed 2 bases and J shed 7 bases, with 12 bases lying between them. Looking up the rest from reference TRBV7-2 and TRBJ1-5 gives the full variable domain: GAGVSQSPSNKVTEKGKDVELRCDPISGHTALYWYRQSLGQGLEFLIYFQGNSAPDKSGLPSDRFSAERTGGSVSTLTIQRTQQEDSAVYLCASSLKGNGQPQHFGDGTRLSIL.